A selection of T cell receptor beta chains follows, all from one sample in a study of T-cell reconstitution after alpha-beta-depleted transplantation in children. One entry per CDR3 protein results from TCRdb running MiXCR on the PCR reads. The table shows 640,000 or so distinct CDR3 sequences, with around 17% occurring only once. Specimen: PBMCs from the stem cell graft donor, collected from the stem cell graft. These receptors were taken from a human donor who donated a stem cell graft to a child with acute myeloid leukemia. Each CDR3 is given with its conserved first and last residue. D genes are given only for firm matches. A clone size is listed for some rows: how often the clone was seen (once, few, many), or a class if it is expanded.

CAWSTSGAGGVGYTF,TGTGCCTGGAGCACCTCCGGGGCAGGGGGTGTTGGCTACACCTTC,TRBJ1-2,TRBD1,many,TRBV30
CASSGLARTYEQYF,TGTGCCAGCAGTGGACTAGCGCGTACCTACGAGCAGTACTTC,TRBJ2-7,TRBD2,many,TRBV6-1
CASSPELAPDTQYF,TGTGCCAGCAGTCCCGAACTAGCGCCAGATACGCAGTATTTT,TRBJ2-3,TRBD2,many,TRBV12-3/TRBV12-4
CASSGDRGTEAFF,TGTGCCAGCAGCGGAGATAGAGGAACTGAAGCTTTCTTT,TRBJ1-1,-,-,TRBV9
CSAEEQGAAGANVLTF,TGCAGCGCTGAGGAACAGGGGGCGGCTGGGGCCAACGTCCTGACTTTC,TRBJ2-6,TRBD1,few,TRBV29-1
CASSLAGRLAKNIQYF,TGCGCCAGCAGCTTGGCCGGACGGCTAGCCAAAAACATTCAGTACTTC,TRBJ2-4,-,-,TRBV5-1
CASRNEDRGTYNEQFF,TGTGCCAGCAGAAACGAAGACAGGGGTACCTACAATGAGCAGTTCTTC,TRBJ2-1,TRBD1,many,TRBV12-3/TRBV12-4
CSARETSGDPDTQYF,TGCAGTGCTAGAGAGACTAGCGGGGACCCAGATACGCAGTATTTT,TRBJ2-3,TRBD2,few,TRBV20-1
CASSLSGTGVTDTQYF,TGTGCCAGCAGCTTATCGGGGACAGGGGTCACAGATACGCAGTATTTT,TRBJ2-3,TRBD1,-,TRBV7-3
CAISSDPGQPQHF,TGTGCCATCAGTTCCGACCCTGGGCAGCCCCAGCATTTT,TRBJ1-5,-,many,TRBV10-3
CSAAGQGVQPQHF,TGCAGTGCTGCGGGACAGGGTGTTCAGCCCCAGCATTTT,TRBJ1-5,TRBD1,many,TRBV20-1
CATSRDKGTGSIGELFF,TGTGCCACCAGCAGAGATAAAGGGACAGGGAGTATCGGGGAGCTGTTTTTT,TRBJ2-2,TRBD1,few,TRBV15
CASSLVRQDVEAFF,TGTGCCAGCAGCTTAGTTCGACAGGATGTTGAAGCTTTCTTT,TRBJ1-1,-,few,TRBV7-8
CASTGWDHNEQFF,TGTGCCAGCACCGGATGGGACCACAATGAGCAGTTCTTC,TRBJ2-1,-,-,TRBV25-1
CASSSGTSDYGYTF,TGCGCCAGCAGCTCCGGGACATCAGACTATGGCTACACCTTC,TRBJ1-2,-,few,TRBV5-1
CASSLVGEEAQHF,TGTGCCAGCAGCTTGGTAGGTGAGGAGGCCCAGCATTTT,TRBJ1-5,-,-,TRBV5-6
CASSSHSGINTEAFF,TGTGCCAGCAGTTCCCATTCAGGTATAAACACTGAAGCTTTCTTT,TRBJ1-1,-,many,TRBV12-3/TRBV12-4
CASSLSGQAYEQYF,TGTGCCAGCAGCTTATCGGGACAGGCCTACGAGCAGTACTTC,TRBJ2-7,TRBD1,many,TRBV7-2
CASSLGQGIFHGYTF,TGTGCCAGCAGCTTGGGACAGGGAATATTTCATGGCTACACCTTC,TRBJ1-2,TRBD1,few,TRBV5-6
CSASQPSPDTDTQYF,TGCAGTGCTAGCCAACCTAGCCCTGACACAGATACGCAGTATTTT,TRBJ2-3,-,many,TRBV20-1
CASSFWNRNTEAFF,TGTGCCAGCAGCTTTTGGAACAGGAACACTGAAGCTTTCTTT,TRBJ1-1,-,-,TRBV7-2
CASSLAGTGYSTDTQYF,TGTGCCAGCAGCTTGGCCGGCACAGGGTATAGCACAGATACGCAGTATTTT,TRBJ2-3,-,many,TRBV5-5
CASSPGLARDNEQFF,TGTGCCAGCAGTCCGGGACTAGCGAGAGACAATGAGCAGTTCTTC,TRBJ2-1,TRBD2,many,TRBV6-1
CSAPATGRETQYF,TGCAGTGCCCCGGCGACAGGCCGAGAGACCCAGTACTTC,TRBJ2-5,-,few,TRBV20-1
CASSPGTWTSEQYF,TGTGCCAGCAGCCCCGGGACCTGGACGAGCGAGCAGTACTTC,TRBJ2-7,-,many,TRBV11-2
CASSKPIGQGLFEEKLFF,TGTGCCAGCAGCAAACCCATCGGGCAGGGCCTATTCGAGGAAAAACTGTTTTTT,TRBJ1-4,-,-,TRBV21-1